The sequence of this T cell receptor (beta chain) was determined in a study of Ad26.COV2.S vaccination and SARS-CoV-2 variants. Study details: Ad26.COV2.S given intramuscularly, once or twice 56 days apart. Whole-study findings and limits: It was vaccine recipients, not placebo recipients, who had the higher spike-specific TCR breadth.

Specified treatment: some 20 received Ad26.COV2.S at low or high dose, single or two shots; several received placebo; per-sample allocation not given. Collection of the samples took place on day 63 after the first injection of vaccine or placebo. In the case of this clone: No antigen is known for it.

Using immunoSEQ multiplex PCR, the repertoire was profiled, and TCRdb retains in-frame clones only, with some absent. The sample has about 680,000 clones, 89% seen once; the top ten hold around 1.4%. V lost 6 bases, J lost 5 bases, and 7 bases stayed unmatched. The CDR3 is made up of 14 amino acids. CDR1 and CDR2 from the germline V gene are ENHRY and SYGVKD. This receptor was obtained from a person aged 18 to 65 who received the Ad26.COV2.S COVID-19 vaccine or a placebo. The sample here was peripheral blood, taken in a trial of Ad26.COV2.S vaccine versus placebo. The chain is built from TRBV10-3 and TRBJ2-7, with 10 bases identical to TRBD2. CDR3 sequence (DNA): TGTGCCATCAGAGTAGCGGGAGGAGGACACGAGCAGTACTTC. The encoded protein is CAIRVAGGGHEQYF.